Listed below are T cell receptor beta chains from one sample, sequenced in a study of T cell repertoires in cytomegalovirus infection. Via MiXCR, TCRdb re-called the reads, giving one row per CDR3 protein. The sample holds fewer than 300,000 distinct CDR3 sequences, roughly 24% seen once. The sample was PBMCs. The origin of the receptors is a human donor in good health (CMV status not recorded). Some clones in this sample may be carry-over from other donors' samples. Each CDR3 is given with its conserved first and last residue. The order of the fields is D gene, J gene, V gene, clone size, CDR3 protein, CDR3 DNA. D genes are given only for firm matches. Some rows have no size entry. The others give once, few or many, or a class for an expanded clone.

TRBD1	TRBJ1-1	TRBV6-5	few	CASSYSNEGKGAAFF	TGTGCCAGCAGTTACTCAAATGAGGGTAAGGGGGCGGCTTTCTTT
TRBD1	TRBJ1-4	TRBV2	NA	CASRQWTGAEKLFF	TGTGCCAGCAGACAATGGACAGGAGCTGAAAAACTGTTTTTT
TRBD2	TRBJ2-7	TRBV11-2	NA	CASSRISGGAYEQYF	TGTGCCAGCAGCCGAATTAGCGGGGGGGCCTACGAGCAGTACTTC
NA	TRBJ1-5	TRBV28	many	CASSLVNHQPQHF	TGTGCCAGCAGTTTAGTCAACCATCAGCCCCAGCATTTT
TRBD1	TRBJ1-1	TRBV7-9	many	CASSFTGDTEAFF	TGTGCCAGCAGCTTTACAGGGGACACTGAAGCTTTCTTT
NA	TRBJ2-5	TRBV12-3/TRBV12-4	NA	CASSPSTAQETQYF	TGTGCCAGCAGTCCAAGTACAGCCCAAGAGACCCAGTACTTC
NA	TRBJ2-1	TRBV28	NA	CASSSEGDSDEQFF	TGTGCCAGCAGTTCGGAGGGGGACTCCGATGAGCAGTTCTTC
NA	TRBJ1-2	TRBV5-6	NA	CASSWGGGGFEYGYTF	TGTGCCAGCAGCTGGGGGGGAGGGGGATTCGAGTATGGCTACACCTTC
NA	TRBJ2-1	TRBV7-9	NA	CASSDPKSGSYNEQFF	TGTGCCAGCAGCGACCCAAAAAGCGGATCCTACAATGAGCAGTTCTTC
NA	TRBJ1-2	TRBV6-5	many	CASSYSHGGYTF	TGTGCCAGCAGTTACTCCCACGGTGGCTACACCTTC
NA	TRBJ1-2	TRBV12-3/TRBV12-4	NA	CASSHRRYGYTF	TGTGCCAGTTCGCACAGACGCTATGGCTACACCTTC
NA	TRBJ1-1	TRBV5-1	few	CASSQQGPMNTEAFF	TGCGCCAGCAGCCAACAGGGCCCGATGAACACTGAAGCTTTCTTT
NA	TRBJ1-1	TRBV19	NA	CASRDGEAFF	TGTGCCAGTAGGGACGGTGAAGCTTTCTTT
NA	TRBJ1-5	TRBV7-2	many	CASSLDLGHANQPQHF	TGTGCCAGCAGCTTAGATCTTGGGCACGCCAATCAGCCCCAGCATTTT
NA	TRBJ2-7	TRBV19	NA	CASSSGHLYEQYF	TGTGCCAGTAGTAGCGGGCACCTCTACGAGCAGTACTTC
TRBD2	TRBJ2-3	TRBV7-2	NA	CASSLTSAYSTDTQYF	TGTGCCAGCAGCTTGACTAGCGCTTATAGCACAGATACGCAGTATTTT
TRBD2	TRBJ2-1	TRBV6-5	NA	CASSPVRGSSYNEQFF	TGTGCCAGCAGTCCAGTACGCGGGAGTTCCTACAATGAGCAGTTCTTC
TRBD1	TRBJ2-1	TRBV7-8	few	CASSAKHGQGAYNEQFF	TGTGCCAGCAGCGCAAAGCATGGACAGGGAGCCTACAATGAGCAGTTCTTC
NA	TRBJ2-7	TRBV7-8	many	CASSLDFGGSLFYEQYF	TGTGCCAGCAGCTTAGATTTTGGTGGCAGCCTATTCTACGAGCAGTACTTC
NA	TRBJ2-3	TRBV18	few	CASSFTPEPSTDTQYF	TGTGCCAGCTCATTCACCCCAGAGCCTAGCACAGATACGCAGTATTTT
NA	TRBJ2-2	TRBV7-9	many	CASSLADTGELFF	TGTGCCAGCAGCTTAGCGGACACCGGGGAGCTGTTTTTT
NA	TRBJ1-4	TRBV7-2	many	CASSYLGVEKLFF	TGTGCCAGCAGCTATCTGGGCGTTGAAAAACTGTTTTTT
NA	TRBJ1-5	TRBV20-1	NA	CSARPPGGGYNQPQHF	TGCAGTGCTAGGCCTCCGGGGGGAGGCTACAATCAGCCCCAGCATTTT
NA	TRBJ2-6	TRBV14	NA	CASSHHRRASGANVLTF	TGTGCCAGCAGCCATCATAGAAGGGCCTCTGGGGCCAACGTCCTGACTTTC
TRBD1	TRBJ2-7	TRBV28	NA	CASSLISGDRGSYEQYF	TGTGCCAGCAGTTTGATTTCCGGGGACAGGGGATCCTACGAGCAGTACTTC
NA	TRBJ2-6	TRBV11-2	NA	CASSTTFSGANVLTF	TGTGCCAGCAGTACCACGTTCTCGGGGGCCAACGTCCTGACTTTC
NA	TRBJ2-7	TRBV28	few	CASSPLSGNEQYF	TGTGCCAGCAGTCCCCTATCTGGGAACGAGCAGTACTTC
NA	TRBJ1-5	TRBV4-1	NA	CASSQDLGRQPQHF	TGCGCCAGCAGCCAAGACCTCGGGCGGCAGCCCCAGCATTTT
NA	TRBJ2-1	TRBV7-9	many	CVGGQGYNEQFF	TGTGTCGGGGGGCAGGGCTACAATGAGCAGTTCTTC
NA	TRBJ2-5	TRBV12-3/TRBV12-4	few	CASSRDLRTQYF	TGTGCCAGCAGTCGGGACCTCAGGACCCAGTACTTC
TRBD1	TRBJ2-2	TRBV6-6	NA	CASSYKRQGAGNTGELFF	TGTGCCAGCAGTTACAAGAGACAGGGGGCGGGAAACACCGGGGAGCTGTTTTTT
TRBD1	TRBJ2-3	TRBV7-3	once	CASSRSTGTGGADTQYF	TGTGCCAGCAGCCGCTCAACCGGGACAGGGGGCGCAGATACGCAGTATTTT
NA	TRBJ1-2	TRBV7-9	few	CASSSRDADGYTF	TGTGCCAGCAGCTCTAGGGACGCGGATGGCTACACCTTC
NA	TRBJ1-5	TRBV19	NA	CASSIGAVSNQPQHF	TGTGCCAGTAGTATAGGGGCGGTTAGCAATCAGCCCCAGCATTTT
TRBD1	TRBJ1-2	TRBV12-3/TRBV12-4	many	CASTFEGAGGYTF	TGTGCCAGTACCTTCGAGGGGGCGGGTGGCTACACCTTC
NA	TRBJ2-1	TRBV19	NA	CAAGSLFEQFF	TGTGCCGCCGGGAGCCTCTTTGAGCAGTTCTTC
NA	TRBJ1-6	TRBV20-1	once	CSARDGPGSYNSPLHF	TGCAGTGCTAGAGATGGCCCGGGCTCCTATAATTCACCCCTCCACTTT
NA	TRBJ1-6	TRBV7-2	NA	CASSLMAPHSYNSPLHF	TGTGCCAGCAGCTTAATGGCACCGCACTCCTATAATTCACCCCTCCACTTT
TRBD1	TRBJ1-2	TRBV28	NA	CASSQHRDRLLYYGYTF	TGTGCCAGCAGCCAACACCGGGACAGACTACTTTACTATGGCTACACCTTC
NA	TRBJ1-1	TRBV28	many	CASSLIYPHRKKLNTEAFF	TGTGCCAGCAGTTTAATATATCCACACAGAAAAAAACTGAACACTGAAGCTTTCTTT
NA	TRBJ1-1	TRBV24-1	NA	CATRERGGTEAFF	TGTGCCACCAGGGAAAGGGGTGGAACTGAAGCTTTCTTT
TRBD2	TRBJ2-3	TRBV7-2	NA	CASSLGGGDYRRDTQYF	TGTGCCAGCAGCTTGGGCGGCGGGGACTACCGCAGGGATACGCAGTATTTT